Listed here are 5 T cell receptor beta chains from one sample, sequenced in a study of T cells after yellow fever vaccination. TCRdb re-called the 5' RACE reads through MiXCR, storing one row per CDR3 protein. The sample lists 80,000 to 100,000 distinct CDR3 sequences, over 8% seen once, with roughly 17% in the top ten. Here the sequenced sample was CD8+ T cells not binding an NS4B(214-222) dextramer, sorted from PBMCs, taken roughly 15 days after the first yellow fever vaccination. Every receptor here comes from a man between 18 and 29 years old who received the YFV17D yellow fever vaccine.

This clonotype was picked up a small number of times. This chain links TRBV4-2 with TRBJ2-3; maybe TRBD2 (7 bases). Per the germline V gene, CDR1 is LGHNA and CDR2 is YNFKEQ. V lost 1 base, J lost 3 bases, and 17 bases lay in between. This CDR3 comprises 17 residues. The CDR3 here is CASSQALGGPRTDTQYF. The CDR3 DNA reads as TGTGCCAGCAGCCAAGCTCTCGGGGGGCCCCGTACAGATACGCAGTATTTT.

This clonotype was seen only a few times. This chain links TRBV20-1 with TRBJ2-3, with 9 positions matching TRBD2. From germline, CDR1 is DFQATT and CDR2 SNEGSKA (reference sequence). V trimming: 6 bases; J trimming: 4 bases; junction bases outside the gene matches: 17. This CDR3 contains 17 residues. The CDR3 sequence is CSAPRGGSGGLADTQYF. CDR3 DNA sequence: TGCAGTGCCCCCCGAGGGGGGAGCGGGGGGCTTGCAGATACGCAGTATTTT.

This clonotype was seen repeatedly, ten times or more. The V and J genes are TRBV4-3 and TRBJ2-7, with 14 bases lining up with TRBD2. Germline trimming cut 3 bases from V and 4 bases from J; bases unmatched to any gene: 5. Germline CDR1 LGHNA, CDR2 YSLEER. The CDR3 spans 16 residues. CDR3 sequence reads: CASSQQWTSGGYEQYF. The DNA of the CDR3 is TGCGCCAGCAGCCAGCAATGGACTAGCGGGGGGTACGAGCAGTACTTC.

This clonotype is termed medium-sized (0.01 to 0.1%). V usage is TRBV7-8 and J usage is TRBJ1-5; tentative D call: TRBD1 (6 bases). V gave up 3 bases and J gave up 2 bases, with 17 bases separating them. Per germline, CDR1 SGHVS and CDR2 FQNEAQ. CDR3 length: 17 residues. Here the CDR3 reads CASSFKDRPFGNQPQHF. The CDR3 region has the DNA TGTGCCAGCAGCTTCAAAGACAGGCCCTTCGGCAATCAGCCCCAGCATTTT.

CDR3 loop: CASSAGTGGDEQYF. CDR3 nucleotides: TGTGCCAGCAGCGCCGGGACAGGGGGCGACGAGCAGTACTTC. V usage is TRBV12-3 or TRBV12-4 and J usage is TRBJ2-7; TRBD1 matches 12 bases. The CDR3 consists of 14 residues. V gave up 6 bases and J gave up 5 bases; unmatched junction bases: 5.